This T cell receptor beta chain is drawn from a study of cytomegalovirus exposure and HLA in healthy donors. About the study: Assignment to the Caucasian-associated ancestry cluster applied to roughly 80% of the approximately 400 genotyped donors.

It was with 60 Vbeta and 13 Jbeta primers that the PCR ran. Sequencing used immunoSEQ multiplex PCR; TCRdb keeps in-frame clones, though not all of them. The data contain around 64,000 clones, over 60% of them singletons. The germline V gene has CDR1 LNHDA and CDR2 SQIVND (reference sequence). This CDR3 is built from 12 residues. V was clipped by 4 bases and J by 4 bases, with 7 bases between them. The sample was PBMCs. This rearrangement joins TRBV19 to TRBJ1-2, with a tentative D call TRBD1 (5 bases). This receptor was identified in a man in his thirties or forties in good health and CMV-seropositive. The CDR3 DNA is TGTGCCAGTAGTAACGGGGGCTATGGCTACACCTTC. Its translation is CASSNGGYGYTF.